This T cell receptor (beta chain) comes out of a study of blood T cell repertoires in COVID-19. The trim removed 5 bases at V and 7 bases at J, leaving 10 bases unmatched. The CDR3 is 16 amino acids. Germline V gives CDR1 SGHAT, CDR2 FQNNGV. This table comes from immunoSEQ multiplex PCR, and its TCRdb copy is limited to in-frame clones, with some not included. The table has fewer than 250,000 clones, around 84% seen once. The sequenced sample was PBMCs or T cells enriched from blood (not recorded which). The chain uses TRBV11-2 and TRBJ2-2; 10 bases map to TRBD2. The TCR originated in a woman aged 40-49 years with acute COVID-19. The CDR3 DNA reads as TGTGCCAGCAGCCCCAGCGGGAGGGCCCGAAACGGGGAGCTGTTTTTT. Translation gives CASSPSGRARNGELFF.